The rows below give T cell receptor beta chains drawn from one sample of a study of blood T cell repertoires in COVID-19. Sequencing used immunoSEQ multiplex PCR; TCRdb keeps in-frame clones, though not all of them. The data show over 80,000 clones, with around 87% seen just once and about 20% held by the top ten. The sample comprised peripheral blood. The receptors originated from a human donor in a cohort sampled during active COVID-19. Each CDR3 is given with its conserved first and last residue. The D gene is left open where the match is weak. A row's size may be missing; if present it is once, few, many or a size class.

J | D | size | V | CDR3 | DNA
TRBJ2-4 | NA | NA | TRBV6-6 | CASISGGAKNIQYF | TGTGCCAGCATCTCAGGGGGGGCCAAAAACATTCAGTACTTC
TRBJ2-1 | TRBD2 | NA | TRBV11-2 | CASSRAGYEQFF | TGTGCCAGCAGCAGAGCGGGGTATGAGCAGTTCTTC
TRBJ2-7 | TRBD2 | NA | TRBV5-4 | CASSFGGLAGSYEQYF | TGTGCCAGCAGCTTTGGTGGGCTAGCGGGCTCCTACGAGCAGTACTTC
TRBJ2-7 | NA | NA | TRBV11-2 | CASSLGDSRSSYEQYF | TGTGCCAGCAGCTTAGGCGACAGCCGGAGCTCCTACGAGCAGTACTTC
TRBJ2-1 | NA | NA | TRBV12-3/TRBV12-4 | CASSEKSYEQFF | TGTGCCAGCAGTGAGAAGTCCTATGAGCAGTTCTTC
TRBJ2-7 | TRBD2 | few | TRBV19 | CASSTAGREGVYEQYF | TGTGCCAGTAGTACAGCTGGGAGGGAGGGCGTGTACGAGCAGTACTTC
TRBJ2-1 | NA | NA | TRBV21-1 | CAIGTGDEQFF | TGTGCCATCGGGACAGGGGATGAGCAGTTCTTC
TRBJ2-1 | TRBD1 | few | TRBV18 | CASSPEDRGIYNEQFF | TGTGCCAGCTCCCCCGAAGACAGGGGCATTTACAATGAGCAGTTCTTC
TRBJ1-1 | NA | NA | TRBV6-5 | CASSYSIEVEAFF | TGTGCCAGCAGTTACTCGATAGAGGTCGAAGCTTTCTTT
TRBJ2-7 | TRBD2 | once | TRBV4-3 | CASSQGSGSEQYF | TGCGCCAGCAGCCAGGGTAGCGGGAGTGAGCAGTACTTC
TRBJ2-3 | TRBD1 | NA | TRBV12-5 | CASAQRQGASDTQYF | TGTGCTAGTGCCCAACGACAGGGAGCGTCCGATACGCAGTATTTT
TRBJ1-1 | NA | NA | TRBV6-5 | CASIVGVGGTEAFF | TGTGCCAGCATCGTAGGGGTGGGGGGCACTGAAGCTTTCTTT
TRBJ2-4 | TRBD1 | NA | TRBV19 | CASSPGTGAAGENIQYF | TGTGCCAGTAGTCCTGGGACAGGGGCCGCAGGCGAAAACATTCAGTACTTC
TRBJ2-1 | TRBD2 | NA | TRBV29-1 | CSSAGREVYNEQFF | TGCAGCTCCGCAGGGCGGGAGGTGTACAATGAGCAGTTCTTC
TRBJ1-5 | NA | NA | TRBV27 | CASSHGQNNQPQHF | TGTGCCAGCAGCCATGGACAGAACAATCAGCCCCAGCATTTT
TRBJ1-2 | NA | NA | TRBV6-2/TRBV6-3 | CASSYPKAVTLTGPDDYGYTF | TGTGCCAGCAGTTACCCAAAAGCTGTCACCCTCACAGGGCCCGATGACTATGGCTACACCTTC
TRBJ1-4 | TRBD1 | NA | TRBV7-2 | CASSSALRGEKLFF | TGTGCCAGCAGCTCCGCGCTCAGGGGGGAAAAACTGTTTTTT
TRBJ2-3 | NA | NA | TRBV4-3 | CASSQERGTIVDTQYF | TGCGCCAGCAGCCAAGAGCGTGGGACAATCGTAGATACGCAGTATTTT
TRBJ2-7 | TRBD1 | NA | TRBV19 | CASRGTGVGEQYF | TGTGCCAGTAGAGGGACAGGAGTAGGCGAGCAGTACTTC
TRBJ2-5 | NA | NA | TRBV4-2 | CASSQDDTTSWETQYF | TGTGCCAGCAGCCAAGATGACACGACTAGTTGGGAGACCCAGTACTTC
TRBJ2-2 | NA | NA | TRBV7-3 | CASSLGAVLNTGELFF | TGTGCCAGCAGCTTGGGAGCGGTACTAAACACCGGGGAGCTGTTTTTT
TRBJ2-1 | TRBD2 | NA | TRBV7-9 | CASSPREGGYNEQFF | TGTGCCAGCAGCCCCCGGGAGGGAGGGTACAATGAGCAGTTCTTC
TRBJ2-7 | NA | large | TRBV4-3 | CASSQDRLNYEQYF | TGCGCCAGCAGCCAAGATAGACTGAACTACGAGCAGTACTTC
TRBJ2-2 | TRBD2 | NA | TRBV11-3 | CASSLGGTSAGELFF | TGTGCCAGCAGCTTAGGTGGGACTAGCGCCGGGGAGCTGTTTTTT
TRBJ2-7 | TRBD2 | once | TRBV10-2 | CASSELLAGGNYEQYF | TGCGCCAGCAGTGAACTCCTAGCGGGAGGAAATTACGAGCAGTACTTC
TRBJ2-5 | NA | once | TRBV5-6 | CASSPRGGASTQYF | TGTGCCAGCAGCCCCCGTGGGGGGGCTTCTACCCAGTACTTC
TRBJ2-7 | TRBD1 | NA | TRBV7-2 | CASSLAAGGTYEQYF | TGTGCCAGCAGCTTAGCGGCAGGGGGCACCTACGAGCAGTACTTC